This is a list of T cell receptor beta chains from one sample in a study of T cells in Graves' hyperthyroidism and ophthalmopathy. TCRdb ran MiXCR on the multiplex PCR reads and lists one entry per CDR3 protein. The sample holds hundreds of thousands of distinct CDR3 sequences, less than 20% seen once. The sequencing sample was made of blood. Receptors were obtained from a woman aged 18 to 35 with Graves' hyperthyroidism. The CDR3 runs from the conserved cysteine through the conserved F or W. D genes are given only for firm matches. The listing skips clone size in some rows; elsewhere it reads once, few, many or a size class.

clone_size,j_call,v_call,d_call,cdr3_aa,cdr3_nt
many,TRBJ2-1,TRBV12-3/TRBV12-4,TRBD2,CASSFAGLALYNEQFF,TGTGCCAGCAGTTTTGCGGGACTAGCGTTATACAATGAGCAGTTCTTC
many,TRBJ1-1,TRBV20-1,TRBD1,CSAREGQLNTEAFF,TGCAGTGCTAGAGAGGGACAGTTAAACACTGAAGCTTTCTTT
many,TRBJ2-7,TRBV18,-,CASSPDSGYYEQYF,TGTGCCAGCTCACCTGATAGCGGATACTACGAGCAGTACTTC
-,TRBJ2-3,TRBV6-1,TRBD2,CASSTAGVQDTQYF,TGTGCCAGCAGCACAGCGGGGGTTCAGGATACGCAGTATTTT
many,TRBJ1-2,TRBV5-1,TRBD1,CASSLVDRDGRGYTF,TGCGCCAGCAGCTTGGTGGACAGGGACGGGCGAGGCTACACCTTC
many,TRBJ2-3,TRBV28,TRBD2,CASRTGTSPDTQYF,TGTGCCAGCAGAACCGGGACTAGCCCAGATACGCAGTATTTT
many,TRBJ2-1,TRBV3-1,TRBD2,CASSHQGLAGIDNEQFF,TGTGCCAGCAGCCATCAGGGACTAGCGGGAATCGACAATGAGCAGTTCTTC
few,TRBJ1-1,TRBV6-1,-,CASTPVPGHTEAFF,TGTGCCAGCACTCCGGTTCCAGGGCACACTGAAGCTTTCTTT
-,TRBJ1-5,TRBV6-2/TRBV6-3,-,CASSYYGVMRNQPQHF,TGTGCCAGCAGTTACTACGGGGTTATGCGCAATCAGCCCCAGCATTTT
many,TRBJ1-2,TRBV28,-,CASSSLDRNYYGYTF,TGTGCCAGCAGTTCCCTCGACCGCAACTACTATGGCTACACCTTC
many,TRBJ2-1,TRBV28,-,CASSLWHEQFF,TGTGCCAGCAGTTTATGGCATGAGCAGTTCTTC
-,TRBJ2-6,TRBV6-1,TRBD2,CATYRLAGASSGANVLTF,TGTGCCACCTACCGACTAGCGGGGGCCAGCTCTGGGGCCAACGTCCTGACTTTC
-,TRBJ2-7,TRBV5-1,TRBD2,CASSRTSGAARASYEQYF,TGCGCCAGCAGCAGGACTAGCGGAGCAGCCCGGGCCTCCTACGAGCAGTACTTC
-,TRBJ2-5,TRBV19,-,CASSIGISFPETQYF,TGTGCCAGTAGTATTGGGATCAGTTTTCCAGAGACCCAGTACTTC
many,TRBJ1-1,TRBV28,-,CASSTNSETEAFF,TGTGCCAGCAGTACCAACTCGGAGACTGAAGCTTTCTTT
-,TRBJ1-1,TRBV20-1,-,CSARSERNTEAFF,TGCAGTGCTAGATCGGAGAGGAACACTGAAGCTTTCTTT
many,TRBJ1-1,TRBV7-8,TRBD1,CASSLARQGPTEAFF,TGTGCCAGCAGCTTAGCAAGACAGGGACCCACTGAAGCTTTCTTT
few,TRBJ1-5,TRBV18,TRBD1,CASSRQGRGNQPQHF,TGTGCCAGCTCACGACAGGGACGTGGCAATCAGCCCCAGCATTTT
many,TRBJ2-1,TRBV7-2,-,CASSLDNRDYFGNEQFF,TGTGCCAGCAGCTTAGATAACAGGGATTATTTCGGCAATGAGCAGTTCTTC
many,TRBJ2-3,TRBV28,TRBD2,CASSRGREADTQYF,TGTGCCAGCAGTCGAGGGAGGGAGGCAGATACGCAGTATTTT
many,TRBJ2-1,TRBV5-1,TRBD2,CASSLLAGGRNEQFF,TGCGCCAGCAGCCTATTAGCGGGAGGGCGCAATGAGCAGTTCTTC
many,TRBJ2-7,TRBV5-1,TRBD1,CASSKRDRGYEQYF,TGCGCCAGCAGCAAGAGGGACAGGGGCTACGAGCAGTACTTC
-,TRBJ2-1,TRBV6-5,-,CASSYSKLGGGPLYNEQFF,TGTGCCAGCAGTTACTCGAAACTAGGGGGGGGTCCGCTGTACAATGAGCAGTTCTTC
many,TRBJ2-1,TRBV13,-,CASSRGPYNEQFF,TGTGCCAGCAGCCGAGGGCCCTACAATGAGCAGTTCTTC
many,TRBJ2-3,TRBV29-1,TRBD1,CSAGMAGGLADTQYF,TGCAGCGCGGGAATGGCAGGGGGCTTGGCAGATACGCAGTATTTT
many,TRBJ1-6,TRBV5-1,TRBD1,CASSPGTGGYSPLHF,TGCGCCAGCAGCCCGGGGACAGGGGGTTATTCACCCCTCCACTTT
many,TRBJ2-1,TRBV12-3/TRBV12-4,-,CASSFQGVRERALAFYNEQFF,TGTGCCAGCAGTTTTCAGGGCGTACGGGAACGGGCACTAGCCTTTTACAATGAGCAGTTCTTC
few,TRBJ2-2,TRBV5-1,TRBD2,CASSRGLGQVELFF,TGCGCCAGCAGCCGAGGACTAGGGCAGGTGGAGCTGTTTTTT
many,TRBJ2-7,TRBV6-2/TRBV6-3,-,CASSSAGKSSYEQYF,TGTGCCAGCAGTTCCGCCGGGAAAAGCTCCTACGAGCAGTACTTC
few,TRBJ2-2,TRBV3-1,TRBD2,CASTRLSSGGGRELFF,TGTGCCAGCACCCGACTGTCTAGCGGCGGAGGGAGGGAGCTGTTTTTT
many,TRBJ2-1,TRBV10-3,TRBD1,CAISESGTAFYNEQFF,TGTGCCATCAGTGAGTCGGGGACAGCATTCTACAATGAGCAGTTCTTC
many,TRBJ1-2,TRBV24-1,TRBD1,CATSEPITGTANYGYTF,TGTGCCACCAGTGAACCCATAACCGGGACAGCTAACTATGGCTACACCTTC
-,TRBJ1-1,TRBV19,TRBD1,CASLPGGGWAFF,TGTGCCAGTCTCCCAGGGGGGGGCTGGGCTTTCTTT